One sample yielded the 10 T cell receptor beta chains listed below, sequenced in a study of T cell responses to AZD1222 COVID-19 vaccine. Measured with immunoSEQ multiplex PCR; TCRdb has only the in-frame clones, and not every one. The repertoire holds more than 90,000 clones, with around 84% as singletons. Specimen: peripheral blood, collected on day 0 of AZD1222 vaccination. Every receptor here comes from an adult in good health.

This clone was observed a handful of times. V gene TRBV4-2 combines with J gene TRBJ1-2; possible D gene TRBD1, 6 bases. Trimming removed 3 bases from V and 0 bases from J, with 14 bases in between. Germline lookup yields CDR1 LGHNA and CDR2 YNFKEQ. CDR3 length: 16 residues. As DNA, the CDR3 is TGTGCCAGCAGCCATGATGGACAGACAACTAACTATGGCTACACCTTC. Translation gives CASSHDGQTTNYGYTF.

This clone was found once. V gene TRBV25-1 combines with J gene TRBJ2-1; weak D call: TRBD2 (5 bases). The germline CDR1 and CDR2 sequences are MGHDK and SYGVNS. With 2 bases removed from V and 2 bases from J, the gap between germline ends came to 13 bases. This CDR3 region has 16 residues. The CDR3 sequence is CASSEIGKRAYNEQFF. The CDR3 DNA reads as TGTGCCAGCAGTGAAATCGGGAAGAGGGCCTACAATGAGCAGTTCTTC. Full variable domain (remainder filled in from reference TRBV25-1 and TRBJ2-1): EADIYQTPRYLVIGTGKKITLECSQTMGHDKMYWYQQDPGMELHLIHYSYGVNSTEKGDLSSESTVSRIRTEHFPLTLESARPSHTSQYLCASSEIGKRAYNEQFFGPGTRLTVL.

The CDR3 nucleotides are TGTGCCAGCTCACCAGGAGAGCAGCCCCAGCATTTT. This encodes CASSPGEQPQHF. This chain connects TRBV18 to TRBJ1-5; unclear D gene. Deletions cut 2 bases from V and 7 bases from J, with 6 bases between. CDR1 KGHSH and CDR2 LQKENI come from the germline V gene. CDR3 size: 12 residues.

V and J are TRBV7-3 and TRBJ2-7, with a tentative D call TRBD2 (5 bases). V shed 5 bases and J shed 2 bases, with 10 bases lying between them. The CDR3 length is 13 residues. Germline CDR1 SGHTA, CDR2 FQGTGA. CDR3 amino acids: CASSLTGAYEQYF. The CDR3 DNA reads as TGTGCCAGCAGCCTCACCGGGGCCTACGAGCAGTACTTC. Full variable domain (rest looked up from reference TRBV7-3 and TRBJ2-7): GAGVSQTPSNKVTEKGKYVELRCDPISGHTALYWYRQSLGQGPEFLIYFQGTGAADDSGLPNDRFFAVRPEGSVSTLKIQRTERGDSAVYLCASSLTGAYEQYFGPGTRLTVT.

Turning to this clone: The same CDR3 is also encoded by other DNA sequences in this sample. This rearrangement joins TRBV7-2 to TRBJ1-2; perhaps TRBD1 as D (5 bases). Trimming removed 1 base from V and 5 bases from J, with 11 bases in between. The CDR3 length is 14 residues. Germline loops: CDR1 SGHTA, CDR2 FQGNSA. The CDR3 loop reads CASSLGQGAYGYTF. CDR3 coding DNA: TGTGCCAGCAGCTTAGGCCAGGGAGCATATGGCTACACCTTC.

The rearrangement uses TRBV28 and TRBJ2-2, with D possibly being TRBD1 (5 bases). Trimming stripped 6 bases from V and 5 bases from J, with 13 bases between. The V gene's germline CDR1 is MDHEN and CDR2 SYDVKM. CDR3 length equals 14 residues. The chain's CDR3 is CASRKTPGTGELFF. The CDR3 DNA reads TGTGCCAGCAGGAAAACCCCAGGGACCGGGGAGCTGTTTTTT.

V gene TRBV10-3 combines with J gene TRBJ1-4, with 9 bases identical to TRBD1. The CDR3 length is 12 residues. With V trimmed by 6 bases and J by 11 bases, 4 bases remained unmatched. The germline gives CDR1 ENHRY, CDR2 SYGVKD. In nucleotides, the CDR3 is TGTGCCATCAGGGGAGGGACAGGGAAACTGTTTTTT. The encoded protein is CAIRGGTGKLFF.

This clone has a handful of counts. V is TRBV18 and J is TRBJ1-1, with D unclear. The V gene lost 2 bases and the J gene lost 6 bases, with 13 bases spanning the gap. This CDR3 has 14 residues. Looked up from germline, CDR1 is KGHSH and CDR2 is LQKENI. The CDR3 spells CASSPSVGVSEAFF. The CDR3 nucleotides are TGTGCCAGCTCACCAAGTGTGGGAGTGTCTGAAGCTTTCTTT. Using reference TRBV18 and TRBJ1-1 for the parts outside the CDR3, the full variable domain is NAGVMQNPRHLVRRRGQEARLRCSPMKGHSHVYWYRQLPEEGLKFMVYLQKENIIDESGMPKERFSAEFPKEGPSILRIQQVVRGDSAAYFCASSPSVGVSEAFFGQGTRLTVV.

V is TRBV4-3 and J is TRBJ1-2; 11 positions match TRBD1. This CDR3 contains 15 residues. V dropped 0 bases and J dropped 8; count of bases not matched to a gene: 5. Germline V lookup: CDR1 LGHNA, CDR2 YSLEER. CDR3 coding DNA: TGCGCCAGCAGCCAAGAGTCCGGACAGGGGGCAGGCTACACCTTC. Its translation is CASSQESGQGAGYTF.

V usage is TRBV9 and J usage is TRBJ1-4, with 9 bases identical to TRBD1. The CDR3 is 15 residues long. Germline CDR1 reads SGDLS; CDR2 reads YYNGEE. J gave up 7 bases and V 0 bases, and 4 bases lay outside the gene matches. CDR3 in amino acids: CASSVDGTGSEKLFF. CDR3 nucleotide sequence: TGTGCCAGCAGCGTAGATGGGACAGGGAGTGAAAAACTGTTTTTT.